The source of this T cell receptor beta chain is a study of blood T cell repertoires in COVID-19. For the study at large: Collection of acute and convalescent COVID-19 samples took place in the United States, Italy and Spain.

Using immunoSEQ multiplex PCR, the repertoire was profiled, and TCRdb retains in-frame clones only, with some absent. The sample lists 88,000 or so clones, about 80% occurring once. For this clone: This sample also contains other DNA sequences that code for the same CDR3.

The V gene lost 3 bases and the J gene lost 3 bases, with 5 bases spanning the gap. Germline values: CDR1 SEHNR, CDR2 FQNEAQ (reference sequence). The CDR3 totals 12 residues. The clonotype originates from a man of 80 years or more with acute or convalescent COVID-19. The chain carries TRBV7-9 and TRBJ1-1; no clear D gene. The sequenced sample consisted of peripheral blood. DNA for the CDR3: TGTGCCAGCAGCTTCTCAGACACTGAAGCTTTCTTT. Protein sequence: CASSFSDTEAFF.